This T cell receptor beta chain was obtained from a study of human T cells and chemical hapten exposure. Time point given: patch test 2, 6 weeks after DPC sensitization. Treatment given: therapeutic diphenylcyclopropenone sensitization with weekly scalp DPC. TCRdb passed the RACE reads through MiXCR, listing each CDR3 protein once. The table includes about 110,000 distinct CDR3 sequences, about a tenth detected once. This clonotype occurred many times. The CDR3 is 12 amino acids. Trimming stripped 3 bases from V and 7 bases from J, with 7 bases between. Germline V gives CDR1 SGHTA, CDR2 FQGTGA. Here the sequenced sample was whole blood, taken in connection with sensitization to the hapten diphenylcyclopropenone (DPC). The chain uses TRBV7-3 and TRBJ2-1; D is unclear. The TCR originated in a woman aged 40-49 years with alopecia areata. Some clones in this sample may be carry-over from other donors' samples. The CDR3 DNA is TGTGCCAGCAGCTTTCGTGAGAATGAGCAGTTCTTC. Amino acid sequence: CASSFRENEQFF.